Listed here are 5 T cell receptor beta chains from one sample, sequenced in a study of T-cell memory formation after mild COVID-19. TCRdb ran MiXCR on the 5' RACE reads and lists one entry per CDR3 protein. Of approximately 150,000 distinct CDR3 sequences in the sample, approximately 13% are singletons; the top ten hold roughly 3.3%. The specimen was PBMCs or a T cell subset sorted from them (not recorded which). The source of these receptors is a man aged 18 to 29 who had mild COVID-19 (a few samples of this study predate the infection). Cell type and time point are not known.

This clonotype appeared a few times. This rearrangement joins TRBV5-1 to TRBJ2-1; 9 bases are shared with TRBD2. CDR3 size: 14 residues. Germline CDR1 and CDR2: SGHRS and YFSETQ. After removal of 0 bases from V and 10 bases from J, the junction contained 5 bases not matched to a gene. Here the CDR3 reads CASSLASGGTEQFF. The CDR3 DNA reads as TGCGCCAGCAGCTTGGCAAGCGGGGGGACCGAGCAGTTCTTC.

This clonotype has at least ten counts. CDR3 in amino acids: CSARSGLDRETQYF. In DNA form, the CDR3 reads TGCAGTGCTAGGTCCGGACTAGATCGGGAGACCCAGTACTTC. The chain couples TRBV20-1 to TRBJ2-5; 7 positions agree with TRBD2. Germline assignment: CDR1 DFQATT and CDR2 SNEGSKA (reference sequence). The ends lost 3 bases at V and 5 bases at J; junction bases unmatched: 9. The CDR3 covers 14 residues.

This clonotype turned up a few times. The chain has TRBV5-6 and TRBJ1-1; TRBD1 is a possible D gene (6 bases). CDR3 length: 14 residues. Trimming removed 3 bases at V and 0 bases at J, with 9 bases between. The germline V gene encodes CDR1 SGHDT and CDR2 YYEEEE. The CDR3 DNA is TGTGCCAGCAGCTGGGGGCGGCTGAACACTGAAGCTTTCTTT. It yields the protein CASSWGRLNTEAFF.

The chain has TRBV7-3 and TRBJ2-1, with 7 bases identical to TRBD1. Per germline, CDR1 SGHTA and CDR2 FQGTGA. The CDR3 spans 14 residues. V lost 4 bases, J lost 6 bases, and 6 bases stayed unmatched. Written as DNA, the CDR3 is TGTGCCAGCAGCTCGTGGACAGGAGGCAATGAGCAGTTCTTC. Protein: CASSSWTGGNEQFF.

This clonotype was counted between two and nine times. The rearrangement links TRBV2 to TRBJ2-1; D is possibly TRBD1 (5 bases). The CDR3 has 12 residues. From germline, CDR1 is SNHLY and CDR2 FYNNEI. Trimming took off 2 bases at V and 9 bases at J, with 8 bases between the two ends. CDR3 nucleotide sequence: TGTGCCAGCAGTGAACAGGGAACTGAGCAGTTCTTC. This codes for CASSEQGTEQFF.